Presented here are 9 T cell receptor beta chains from one specimen sequenced in a study of blood T cell repertoires in COVID-19. Produced via immunoSEQ multiplex PCR; TCRdb's table is partial and in-frame only. The sample shows under 350,000 clones, around 86% of them seen only once. Sequences were obtained from PBMCs or T cells enriched from blood (not recorded which). The receptors derive from a woman in her 40s with acute COVID-19.

The CDR3: CASRPTGPYGYTF. The DNA of the CDR3 is TGTGCCAGTAGACCGACAGGGCCCTATGGCTACACCTTC. V gene TRBV19 combines with J gene TRBJ1-2; 7 bases fit TRBD1. CDR3 size: 13 residues. Unmatched junction bases numbered 5, after V lost 6 bases and J lost 4 bases. Looked up from germline, CDR1 is LNHDA and CDR2 is SQIVND (reference sequence).

The chain uses TRBV7-3 and TRBJ2-3, with D unresolved. CDR1 is SGHTA and CDR2 is FQGTGA in the germline V gene. V was clipped by 6 bases and J by 2 bases, with 9 bases between them. This CDR3 is built from 13 residues. The CDR3 nucleotides read TGTGCCAGCAGGAGAGAGTACACAGATACGCAGTATTTT. Residues: CASRREYTDTQYF.

The gene calls are TRBV4-3 and TRBJ2-7, with a tentative D call TRBD2 (5 bases). V lost 0 bases and J 6 bases, leaving 18 bases between the germline ends. The length of the CDR3 is 16 residues. In germline, CDR1 is LGHNA, CDR2 YSLEER. The DNA for the CDR3 is TGCGCCAGCAGCCAAGATGACCGGGGTGTCGGTGGCGAGCAGTACTTC. Translating gives CASSQDDRGVGGEQYF.

The chain links TRBV25-1 to TRBJ1-1, with D perhaps TRBD1 (5 bases). V was shortened by 6 bases and J by 8 bases, with 16 bases between the two germline ends. CDR1 and CDR2 (germline): MGHDK, SYGVNS. This CDR3 is 13 amino acids long. CDR3 nucleotides: TGTGCCAGCAGACCCCCGGTCCGGGGGGAAGCTTTCTTT. This gives the protein CASRPPVRGEAFF.

The chain recombines TRBV6-2 or TRBV6-3 with TRBJ1-5; D ambiguous. The V gene's germline CDR1 is MNHEY and CDR2 SVGEGT. Trimming left V 2 bases short and J 5 bases short, with 4 bases between. This CDR3 is built from 12 residues. The chain's CDR3 is CASSYPDQPQHF. In DNA form, the CDR3 reads TGTGCCAGCAGTTACCCCGATCAGCCCCAGCATTTT.

CDR3 loop: CASSPTSRLTDTQYF. CDR3 nucleotides: TGTGCCAGCAGCCCTACATCAAGACTCACAGATACGCAGTATTTT. This chain joins TRBV5-6 and TRBJ2-3; D call uncertain. The V gene's germline CDR1 is SGHDT and CDR2 YYEEEE. The CDR3 runs to 15 residues. The V end was cut by 4 bases, the J end by 2 bases, with 14 bases between.

The J gene is TRBJ1-1, the V gene TRBV5-4, with 8 bases aligning to TRBD1. V shed 4 bases, J shed 5 bases, and the junction held 10 bases outside the gene matches. CDR1 and CDR2 (germline): SGHNT, YYREEE (reference sequence). This CDR3 contains 15 residues. CDR3 in DNA: TGTGCCAGCAGCAGCGGACAGGGTTGGGATACTGAAGCTTTCTTT. Its protein is CASSSGQGWDTEAFF.

The genes are TRBV7-9 and TRBJ2-2; tentatively, D is TRBD1 (5 bases). The V gene lost 1 base and the J gene lost 6 bases, with 9 bases spanning the gap. Per germline, CDR1 SEHNR and CDR2 FQNEAQ (reference sequence). The CDR3 consists of 14 residues. The CDR3 sequence is CASSLVVTAGELFF. The CDR3 coding sequence is TGTGCCAGCAGCTTAGTTGTGACAGCCGGGGAGCTGTTTTTT. The full variable domain, rest sourced from reference TRBV7-9 and TRBJ2-2, is DTGVSQNPRHKITKRGQNVTFRCDPISEHNRLYWYRQTLGQGPEFLTYFQNEAQLEKSRLLSDRFSAERPKGSFSTLEIQRTEQGDSAMYLCASSLVVTAGELFFGEGSRLTVL.

J is TRBJ1-2 and V is TRBV6-5; possibly TRBD1 for D (6 bases). The CDR3 runs 13 residues. Trimming took 4 bases from V and 5 from J, leaving 11 bases between them. Per the germline V gene, CDR1 is MNHEY and CDR2 is SVGAGI. The CDR3, as DNA: TGTGCCAGCAGTTCCTTACAGGGATATGGCTACACCTTC. This codes for CASSSLQGYGYTF.